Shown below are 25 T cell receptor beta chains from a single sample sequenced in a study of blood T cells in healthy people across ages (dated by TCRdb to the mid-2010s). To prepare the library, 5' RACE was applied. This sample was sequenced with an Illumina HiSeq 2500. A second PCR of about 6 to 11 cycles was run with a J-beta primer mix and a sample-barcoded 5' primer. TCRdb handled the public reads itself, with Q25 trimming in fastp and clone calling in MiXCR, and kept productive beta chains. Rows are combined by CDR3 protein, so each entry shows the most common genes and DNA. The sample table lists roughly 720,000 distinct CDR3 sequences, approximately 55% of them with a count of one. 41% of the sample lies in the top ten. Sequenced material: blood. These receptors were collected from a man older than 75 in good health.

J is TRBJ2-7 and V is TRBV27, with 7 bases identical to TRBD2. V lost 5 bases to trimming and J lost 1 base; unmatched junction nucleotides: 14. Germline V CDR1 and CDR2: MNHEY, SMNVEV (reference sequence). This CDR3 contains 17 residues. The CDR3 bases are TGTGCCAGCAGTCAGTGGGCGGGGGACCCACTATCCTACGAGCAGTACTTC. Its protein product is CASSQWAGDPLSYEQYF.

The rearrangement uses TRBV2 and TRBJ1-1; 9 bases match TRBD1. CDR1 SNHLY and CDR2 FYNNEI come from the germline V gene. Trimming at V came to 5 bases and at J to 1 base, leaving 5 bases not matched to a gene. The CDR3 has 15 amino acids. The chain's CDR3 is CASSRQGVGNTEAFF. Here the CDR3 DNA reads TGTGCCAGCAGTCGACAGGGGGTTGGGAACACTGAAGCTTTCTTT.

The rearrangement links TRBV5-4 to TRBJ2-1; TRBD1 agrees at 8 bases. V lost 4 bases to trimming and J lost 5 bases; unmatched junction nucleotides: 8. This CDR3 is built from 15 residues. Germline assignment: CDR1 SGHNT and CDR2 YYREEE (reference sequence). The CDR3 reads CASSRAGQGNNEQFF. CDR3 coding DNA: TGTGCCAGCAGCCGCGCCGGACAGGGCAACAATGAGCAGTTCTTC.

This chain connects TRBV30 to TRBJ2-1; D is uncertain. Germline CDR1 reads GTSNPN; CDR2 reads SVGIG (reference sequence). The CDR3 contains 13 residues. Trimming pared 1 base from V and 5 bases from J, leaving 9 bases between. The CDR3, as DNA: TGTGCCTGGAGTGGCCGACCAGACAATGAGCAGTTCTTC. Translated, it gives CAWSGRPDNEQFF. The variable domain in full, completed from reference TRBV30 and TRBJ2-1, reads SQTIHQWPATLVQPVGSPLSLECTVEGTSNPNLYWYRQAAGRGLQLLFYSVGIGQISSEVPQNLSASRPQDRQFILSSKKLLLSDSGFYLCAWSGRPDNEQFFGPGTRLTVL.

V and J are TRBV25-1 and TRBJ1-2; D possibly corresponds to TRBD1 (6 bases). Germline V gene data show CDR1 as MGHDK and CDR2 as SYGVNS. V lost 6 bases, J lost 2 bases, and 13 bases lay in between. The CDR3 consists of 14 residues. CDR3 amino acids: CASRGAGTNYGYTF. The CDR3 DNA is TGTGCCAGCAGGGGGGCCGGGACAAACTATGGCTACACCTTC.

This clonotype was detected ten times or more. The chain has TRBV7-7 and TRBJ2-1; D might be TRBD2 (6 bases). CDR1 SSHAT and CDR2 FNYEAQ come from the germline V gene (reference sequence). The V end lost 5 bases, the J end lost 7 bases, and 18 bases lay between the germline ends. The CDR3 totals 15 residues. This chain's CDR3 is CASSLDYGRMNEQFF. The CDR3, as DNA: TGTGCCAGCAGCCTAGACTACGGGAGAATGAATGAGCAGTTCTTC.

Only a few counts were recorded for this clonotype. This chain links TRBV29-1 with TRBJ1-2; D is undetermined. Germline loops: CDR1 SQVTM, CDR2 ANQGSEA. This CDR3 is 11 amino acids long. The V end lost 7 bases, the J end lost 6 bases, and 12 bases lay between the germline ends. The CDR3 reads CSGNIGHGYTF. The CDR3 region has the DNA TGCAGCGGGAATATTGGACATGGCTACACCTTC.

The CDR3 loop reads CATSRDWRTGDEELFF. As DNA, the CDR3 is TGTGCCACCAGCAGAGATTGGCGGACAGGGGACGAAGAGCTGTTTTTT. The rearrangement uses TRBV15 and TRBJ2-2, with 9 bases matching TRBD1. The CDR3 has 16 amino acids. Losses at the gene ends were 0 bases for V and 11 bases for J; bases not matched to a gene: 10. Germline V CDR1 and CDR2: LNHNV, YYDKDF (reference sequence).

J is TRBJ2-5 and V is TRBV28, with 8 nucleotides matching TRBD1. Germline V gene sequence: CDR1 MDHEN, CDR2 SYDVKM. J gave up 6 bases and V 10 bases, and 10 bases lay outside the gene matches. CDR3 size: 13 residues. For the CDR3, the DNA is TGTGCCATCTCGACCCCCAGGGGGCAGACCCAGTACTTC. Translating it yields CAISTPRGQTQYF.

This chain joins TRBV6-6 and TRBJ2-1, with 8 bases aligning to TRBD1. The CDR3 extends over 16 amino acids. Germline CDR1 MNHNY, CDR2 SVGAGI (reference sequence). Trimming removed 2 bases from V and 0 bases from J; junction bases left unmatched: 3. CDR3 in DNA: TGTGCCAGCAGTTACGACCAGGGGGCCTCCTACAATGAGCAGTTCTTC. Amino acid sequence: CASSYDQGASYNEQFF.

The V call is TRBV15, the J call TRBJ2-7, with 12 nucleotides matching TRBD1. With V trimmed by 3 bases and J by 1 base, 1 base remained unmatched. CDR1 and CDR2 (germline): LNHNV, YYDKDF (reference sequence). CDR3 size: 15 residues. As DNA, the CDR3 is TGTGCCACCAGCAGGGGACAGGGGGCTTCCTACGAGCAGTACTTC. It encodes CATSRGQGASYEQYF.

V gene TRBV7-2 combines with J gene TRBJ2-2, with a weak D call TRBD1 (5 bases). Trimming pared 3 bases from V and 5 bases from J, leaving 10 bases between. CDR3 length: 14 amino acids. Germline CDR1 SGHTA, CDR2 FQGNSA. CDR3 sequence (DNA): TGTGCCAGCAGCTTCCGGAAGGGGACCGGGGAGCTGTTTTTT. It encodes CASSFRKGTGELFF.

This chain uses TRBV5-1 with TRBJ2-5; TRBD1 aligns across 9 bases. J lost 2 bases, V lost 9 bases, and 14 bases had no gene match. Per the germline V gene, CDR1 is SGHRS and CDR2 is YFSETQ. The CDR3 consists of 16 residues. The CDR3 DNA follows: TGCGCCACCCGACAGGGGGGCTGGGTCGAGCAAGAGACCCAGTACTTC. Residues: CATRQGGWVEQETQYF.

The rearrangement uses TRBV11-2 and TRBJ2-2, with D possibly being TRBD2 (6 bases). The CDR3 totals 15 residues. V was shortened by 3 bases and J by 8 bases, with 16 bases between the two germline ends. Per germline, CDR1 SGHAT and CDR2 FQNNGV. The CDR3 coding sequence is TGTGCCAGCAGCTTTAGTATCGGGGGTCCTGGGGAGCTGTTTTTT. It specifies CASSFSIGGPGELFF.

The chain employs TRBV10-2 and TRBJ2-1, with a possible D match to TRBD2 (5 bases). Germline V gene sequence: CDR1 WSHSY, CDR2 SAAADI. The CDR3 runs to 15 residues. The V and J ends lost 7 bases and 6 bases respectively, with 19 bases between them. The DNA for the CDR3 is TGCGCCAGCATGCCCGGGGTTACCCTTTCCAATGAGCAGTTCTTC. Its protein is CASMPGVTLSNEQFF.

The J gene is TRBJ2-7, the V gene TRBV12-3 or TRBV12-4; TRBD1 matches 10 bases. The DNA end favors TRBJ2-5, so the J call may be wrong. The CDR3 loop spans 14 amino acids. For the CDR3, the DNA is TGTGCCAGCAGAATGACAGGGGGCGATGAGACCCAGTACTTC. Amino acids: CASRMTGGDETQYF.

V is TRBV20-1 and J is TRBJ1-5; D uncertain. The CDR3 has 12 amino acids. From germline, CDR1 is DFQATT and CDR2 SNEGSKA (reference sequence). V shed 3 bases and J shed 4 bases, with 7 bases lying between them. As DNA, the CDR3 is TGCAGTGCTAGTGGCGGGAATCAGCCCCAGCATTTT. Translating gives CSASGGNQPQHF.

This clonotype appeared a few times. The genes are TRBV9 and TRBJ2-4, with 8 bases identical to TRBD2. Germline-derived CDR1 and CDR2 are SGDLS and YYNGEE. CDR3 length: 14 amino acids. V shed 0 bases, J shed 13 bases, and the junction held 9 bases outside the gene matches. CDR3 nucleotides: TGTGCCAGCAGCGTAGGGAGCGGGAGCTTTGAGCAGTACTTC. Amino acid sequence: CASSVGSGSFEQYF.

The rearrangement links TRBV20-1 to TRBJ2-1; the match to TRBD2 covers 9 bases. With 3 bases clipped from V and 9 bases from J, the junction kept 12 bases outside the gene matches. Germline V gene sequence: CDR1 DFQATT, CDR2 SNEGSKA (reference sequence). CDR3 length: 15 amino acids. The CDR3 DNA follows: TGCAGTGCTAGTTTGCGGGAGGGAGCGGCGGGTGAGCAGTTCTTC. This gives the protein CSASLREGAAGEQFF.

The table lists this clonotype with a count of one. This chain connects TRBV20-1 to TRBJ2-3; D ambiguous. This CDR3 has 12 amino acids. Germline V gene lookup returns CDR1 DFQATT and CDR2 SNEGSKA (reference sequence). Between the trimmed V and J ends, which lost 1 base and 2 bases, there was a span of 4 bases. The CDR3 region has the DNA TGCAGTGCTAGAGTCCACACAGATACGCAGTATTTT. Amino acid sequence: CSARVHTDTQYF.

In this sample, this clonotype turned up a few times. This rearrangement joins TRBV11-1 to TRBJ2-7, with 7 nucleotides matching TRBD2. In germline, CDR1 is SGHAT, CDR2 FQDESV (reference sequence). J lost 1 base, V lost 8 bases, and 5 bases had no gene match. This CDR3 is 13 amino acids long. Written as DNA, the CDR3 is TGTGCCAGCGCACGGGGGGAATCCTACGAGCAGTACTTC. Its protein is CASARGESYEQYF.

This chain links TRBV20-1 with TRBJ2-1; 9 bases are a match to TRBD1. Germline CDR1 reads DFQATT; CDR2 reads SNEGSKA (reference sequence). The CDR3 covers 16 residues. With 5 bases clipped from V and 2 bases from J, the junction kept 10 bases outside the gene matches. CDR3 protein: CSARPGTGSTYNEQFF. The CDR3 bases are TGCAGTGCTCGTCCCGGGACAGGGTCCACCTACAATGAGCAGTTCTTC.

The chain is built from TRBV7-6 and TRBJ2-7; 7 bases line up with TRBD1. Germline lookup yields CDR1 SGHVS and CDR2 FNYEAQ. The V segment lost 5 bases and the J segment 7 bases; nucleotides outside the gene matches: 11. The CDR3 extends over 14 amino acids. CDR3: CASSPDRALREQYF. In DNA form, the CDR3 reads TGTGCCAGCAGCCCCGACAGGGCTCTACGGGAGCAGTACTTC.

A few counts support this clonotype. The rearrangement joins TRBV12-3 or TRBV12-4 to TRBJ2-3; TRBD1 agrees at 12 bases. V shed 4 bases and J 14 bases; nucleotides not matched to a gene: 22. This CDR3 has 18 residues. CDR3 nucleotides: TGTGCCAGCAGTTATGCACGGGTTGGGACAGGGGGCCACAGATACGCGTATTTT. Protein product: CASSYARVGTGGHRYAYF.

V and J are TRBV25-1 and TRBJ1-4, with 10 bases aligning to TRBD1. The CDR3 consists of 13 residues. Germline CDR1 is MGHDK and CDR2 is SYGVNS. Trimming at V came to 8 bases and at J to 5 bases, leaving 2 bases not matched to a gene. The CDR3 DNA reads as TGTGCCAGCGGGGACAGGGGAAATGAAAAACTGTTTTTT. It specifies CASGDRGNEKLFF.